These 11 T cell receptor beta chains share one sample of origin, sequenced in a study of molecular identifiers for immune sequencing clone quantification. TCRdb re-called the PCR reads through MiXCR, storing one row per CDR3 protein. The sample records under 100,000 distinct CDR3 sequences, 25% being singletons. The specimen was naive CD8+ T cells from blood, with Jurkat cell RNA spiked in. The subset here: FACS-sorted CD8+CD4-CCR7+CD45RA+ naive T cells. The receptors stem from a human donor in good health. Some libraries in this study had Jurkat cell RNA spiked in.

This sequence joins TRBV20-1 and TRBJ1-1; 7 nucleotides agree with TRBD1. CDR1 DFQATT and CDR2 SNEGSKA come from the germline V gene (reference sequence). The CDR3 length is 13 residues. The ends lost 3 bases at V and 3 bases at J; junction bases unmatched: 4. The CDR3 DNA follows: TGCAGTGCTAGCCCTACAGGGGACACTGAAGCTTTCTTT. This encodes CSASPTGDTEAFF.

This clonotype was recorded a few times. V is TRBV13 and J is TRBJ1-5; the D is unclear. The germline V gene encodes CDR1 PRHDT and CDR2 FYEKMQ (reference sequence). This CDR3 spans 14 amino acids. Trimming stripped 2 bases from V and 4 bases from J, with 9 bases between. CDR3 residues: CASSLRVLNQPQHF. In DNA, the CDR3 is TGTGCCAGCAGCTTAAGGGTCCTAAATCAGCCCCAGCATTTT. The full variable domain, in which reference TRBV13 and TRBJ1-5 provide the parts outside the CDR3, is AAGVIQSPRHLIKEKRETATLKCYPIPRHDTVYWYQQGPGQDPQFLISFYEKMQSDKGSIPDRFSAQQFSDYHSELNMSSLELGDSALYFCASSLRVLNQPQHFGDGTRLSIL.

Concerning this clonotype itself: A single base separates this from a much larger clone, so it may be a read error. Because the CDR3 is missing its conserved closing phenylalanine or tryptophan, this is likely a read error. The genes are TRBV7-9 and TRBJ2-5; D is possibly TRBD1 (6 bases). The CDR3 totals 15 residues. V lost 4 bases, J lost 4 bases, and 16 bases lay in between. The germline CDR1 and CDR2 sequences are SEHNR and FQNEAQ (reference sequence). CDR3 nucleotides: TGTGCCAGCAGCTCAACGACAGGTGGGGTAGAGACCCAGTACTGC. The encoded protein is CASSSTTGGVETQYC.

This clonotype came up a few times. The chain carries TRBV7-9 and TRBJ2-6, with TRBD2 identical over 9 bases. Germline V CDR1 and CDR2: SEHNR, FQNEAQ (reference sequence). This CDR3 has 19 amino acids. V gave up 4 bases and J gave up 0 bases; unmatched junction bases: 10. CDR3 nucleotide sequence: TGTGCCAGCAGCTATCCGAGGACTAGCGTGATCTCTGGGGCCAACGTCCTGACTTTC. Translated, it gives CASSYPRTSVISGANVLTF.

This clonotype has just a few counts. This sequence joins TRBV2 and TRBJ2-1; D is possibly TRBD1 (5 bases). The CDR3 spans 16 residues. Trimming took off 3 bases at V and 1 base at J, with 13 bases between the two ends. Germline V gene lookup returns CDR1 SNHLY and CDR2 FYNNEI. The CDR3: CASSDLTVTSYNEQFF. CDR3 nucleotide sequence: TGTGCCAGCAGTGACCTGACAGTCACTTCCTACAATGAGCAGTTCTTC.

The genes are TRBV30 and TRBJ2-5; 9 bases align to TRBD1. CDR3 size: 16 residues. Germline V lookup: CDR1 GTSNPN, CDR2 SVGIG (reference sequence). V gave up 0 bases and J gave up 5 bases; unmatched junction bases: 10. This chain's CDR3 is CAWSVADRGGRETQYF. The CDR3 DNA reads TGTGCCTGGAGTGTAGCGGACAGGGGTGGACGGGAGACCCAGTACTTC.

This clonotype came up many times. This rearrangement joins TRBV27 to TRBJ2-7; no definite D call. Trimming pared 2 bases from V and 2 bases from J, leaving 10 bases between. Germline CDR1 reads MNHEY; CDR2 reads SMNVEV (reference sequence). This CDR3 has 14 residues. CDR3 residues: CASSLKYIAYEQYF. The CDR3 DNA reads as TGTGCCAGCAGTTTAAAGTACATAGCCTACGAGCAGTACTTC.

At least ten counts were recorded for this clonotype. This chain links TRBV12-3 or TRBV12-4 with TRBJ2-5; 7 bases align to TRBD1. The CDR3 totals 16 residues. V dropped 5 bases and J dropped 4; count of bases not matched to a gene: 13. DNA for the CDR3: TGTGCCAGCAGTGATACAGGGGTAACCCACTCAGAGACCCAGTACTTC. As protein: CASSDTGVTHSETQYF.

The rearrangement links TRBV19 to TRBJ2-5, with 8 bases that match TRBD1. J gave up 3 bases and V 3 bases, and 6 bases lay outside the gene matches. CDR3 length: 15 amino acids. In germline, CDR1 is LNHDA, CDR2 SQIVND (reference sequence). CDR3 in DNA: TGTGCCAGTAGTATTGGACAGGGCGGGAAAGAGACCCAGTACTTC. It codes for CASSIGQGGKETQYF.

The chain has TRBV30 and TRBJ2-3, with 9 nucleotides matching TRBD2. The CDR3 is 14 amino acids. With V trimmed by 2 bases and J by 4 bases, 4 bases remained unmatched. Germline CDR1 GTSNPN, CDR2 SVGIG (reference sequence). CDR3 region: CAWSNSGSADTQYF. DNA of the CDR3: TGTGCCTGGAGTAATAGCGGGAGCGCAGATACGCAGTATTTT.

This clonotype occurred many times. The genes are TRBV6-6 and TRBJ1-1; no clear D gene. There are 13 residues in the CDR3. Trimming shortened V by 6 bases and J by 0 bases, and 8 bases separated the two germline ends. Germline V gene lookup returns CDR1 MNHNY and CDR2 SVGAGI (reference sequence). This chain's CDR3 is CASSFAMNTEAFF. The CDR3 coding sequence is TGTGCCAGCAGCTTTGCGATGAACACTGAAGCTTTCTTT.